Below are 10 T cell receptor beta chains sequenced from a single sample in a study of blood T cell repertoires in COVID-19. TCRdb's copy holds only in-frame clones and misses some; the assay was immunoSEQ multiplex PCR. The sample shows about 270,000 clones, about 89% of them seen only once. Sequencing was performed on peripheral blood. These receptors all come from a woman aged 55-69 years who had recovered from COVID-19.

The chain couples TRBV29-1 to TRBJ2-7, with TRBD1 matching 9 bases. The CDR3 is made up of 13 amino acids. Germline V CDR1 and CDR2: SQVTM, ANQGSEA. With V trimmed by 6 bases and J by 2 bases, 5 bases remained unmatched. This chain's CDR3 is CSVRTGVTYEQYF. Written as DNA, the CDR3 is TGCAGCGTACGGACAGGGGTCACCTACGAGCAGTACTTC.

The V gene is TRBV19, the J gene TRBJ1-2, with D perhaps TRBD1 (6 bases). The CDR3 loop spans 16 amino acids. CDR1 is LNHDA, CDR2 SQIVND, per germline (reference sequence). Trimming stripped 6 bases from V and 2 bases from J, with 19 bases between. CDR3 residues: CASSTPRGGANYGYTF. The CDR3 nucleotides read TGTGCCAGTAGCACCCCCCGGGGGGGCGCAAACTATGGCTACACCTTC.

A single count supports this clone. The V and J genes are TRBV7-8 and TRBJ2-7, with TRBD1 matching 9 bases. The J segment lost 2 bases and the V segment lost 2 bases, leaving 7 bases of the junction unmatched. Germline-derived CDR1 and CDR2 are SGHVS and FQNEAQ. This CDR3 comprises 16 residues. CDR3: CASSLTPGTGTYEQYF. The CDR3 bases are TGTGCCAGCAGCTTAACCCCCGGGACAGGGACCTACGAGCAGTACTTC. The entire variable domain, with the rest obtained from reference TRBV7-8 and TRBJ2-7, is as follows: GAGVSQSPRYKVAKRGQDVALRCDPISGHVSLFWYQQALGQGPEFLTYFQNEAQLDKSGLPSDRFFAERPEGSVSTLKIQRTQQEDSAVYLCASSLTPGTGTYEQYFGPGTRLTVT.

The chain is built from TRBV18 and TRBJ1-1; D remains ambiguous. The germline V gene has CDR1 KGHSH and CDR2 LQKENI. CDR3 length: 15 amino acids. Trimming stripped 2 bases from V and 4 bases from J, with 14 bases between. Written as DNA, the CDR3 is TGTGCCAGCTCACCAGAGATAGTGGGGAGCACTGAAGCTTTCTTT. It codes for CASSPEIVGSTEAFF.

The CDR3 sequence: CAISESTWTGLPVANVLTF. The CDR3 region has the DNA TGTGCCATCAGTGAGTCGACGTGGACAGGGCTCCCGGTGGCCAACGTCCTGACTTTC. The V gene is TRBV10-3, the J gene TRBJ2-6, with TRBD1 identical over 8 bases. This CDR3 spans 19 amino acids. CDR1 is ENHRY, CDR2 SYGVKD, per germline. J lost 6 bases, V lost 0 bases, and 13 bases had no gene match.

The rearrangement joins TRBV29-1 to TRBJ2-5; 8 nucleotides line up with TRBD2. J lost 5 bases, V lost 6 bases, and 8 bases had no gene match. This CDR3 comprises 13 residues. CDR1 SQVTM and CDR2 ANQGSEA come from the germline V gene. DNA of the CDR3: TGCAGCGTGGCCCAACAGCGGGGGGAGACCCAGTACTTC. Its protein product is CSVAQQRGETQYF.

CDR3 region: CSASPYRGGRSSYEQYF. The CDR3 DNA reads as TGCAGTGCTAGTCCATACCGGGGGGGCCGTAGCTCCTACGAGCAGTACTTC. V gene TRBV20-1 combines with J gene TRBJ2-7, with 8 bases matching TRBD2. The CDR3 loop spans 17 amino acids. V lost 3 bases to trimming and J lost 0 bases; unmatched junction nucleotides: 13. Per the germline V gene, CDR1 is DFQATT and CDR2 is SNEGSKA (reference sequence).

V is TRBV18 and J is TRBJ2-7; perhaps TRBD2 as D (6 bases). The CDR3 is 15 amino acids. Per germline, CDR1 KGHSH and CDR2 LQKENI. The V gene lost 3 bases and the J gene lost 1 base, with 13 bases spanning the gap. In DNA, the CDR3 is TGTGCCAGCTCACCTCCCCGGGGGTTGTCCTACGAGCAGTACTTC. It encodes CASSPPRGLSYEQYF.

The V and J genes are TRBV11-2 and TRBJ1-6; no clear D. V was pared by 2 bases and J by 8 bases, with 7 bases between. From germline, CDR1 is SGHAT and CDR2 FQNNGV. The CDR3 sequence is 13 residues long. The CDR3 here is CASSLWRDSPLHF. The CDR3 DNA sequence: TGTGCCAGCAGCTTATGGCGGGATTCACCCCTCCACTTT.

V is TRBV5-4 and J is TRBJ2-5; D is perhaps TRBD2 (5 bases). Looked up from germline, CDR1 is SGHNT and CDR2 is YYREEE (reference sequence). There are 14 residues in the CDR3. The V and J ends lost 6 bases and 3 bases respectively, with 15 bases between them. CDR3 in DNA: TGTGCCAGCACCCCCCCGGGGTCCAAAGAGACCCAGTACTTC. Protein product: CASTPPGSKETQYF. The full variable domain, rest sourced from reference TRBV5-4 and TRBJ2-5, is ETGVTQSPTHLIKTRGQQVTLRCSSQSGHNTVSWYQQALGQGPQFIFQYYREEENGRGNFPPRFSGLQFPNYSSELNVNALELDDSALYLCASTPPGSKETQYFGPGTRLLVL.